The 29 T cell receptor beta chains in this list originate from one sample, sequenced in a study of T cell responses to AZD1222 COVID-19 vaccine. Assay used: immunoSEQ multiplex PCR; TCRdb lists only in-frame clones, some missing. The table shows 100,000 to 120,000 clones, with over 85% occurring only once. The sequences come from peripheral blood, collected 28 days after the second AZD1222 dose. These receptors originate from an adult who received the AZD1222 COVID-19 vaccine.

The chain has TRBV18 and TRBJ2-3; 11 bases fit TRBD2. CDR1 is KGHSH and CDR2 is LQKENI in the germline V gene. The CDR3 runs to 16 residues. V gave up 4 bases and J gave up 0 bases; unmatched junction bases: 3. The CDR3 nucleotides are TGTGCCAGCTCACTTGGGACTAGCGGTAGCACAGATACGCAGTATTTT. This sequence encodes CASSLGTSGSTDTQYF.

This clone has just a few counts. The CDR3 region is CASSQEGPNTEAFF. The DNA of the CDR3 is TGTGCCAGCAGCCAAGAAGGCCCCAACACTGAAGCTTTCTTT. The V gene is TRBV4-2, the J gene TRBJ1-1; D ambiguous. This CDR3 comprises 14 residues. V gave up 0 bases and J gave up 2 bases, with 7 bases separating them. Germline V gives CDR1 LGHNA, CDR2 YNFKEQ.

V is TRBV5-1 and J is TRBJ1-2; D is unresolved. The germline V and J ends were trimmed by 4 bases and 8 bases, with 12 bases remaining between them. CDR3 length: 12 amino acids. The germline V gene has CDR1 SGHRS and CDR2 YFSETQ. The CDR3 loop is CASSPGMGGYTF. The CDR3 DNA reads TGCGCCAGCAGCCCTGGGATGGGGGGCTACACCTTC.

The chain links TRBV7-9 to TRBJ1-5; 7 nucleotides match TRBD1. The V and J ends lost 5 bases and 7 bases, in that order; junction bases with no gene match: 14. The V gene's germline CDR1 is SEHNR and CDR2 FQNEAQ (reference sequence). The CDR3 consists of 16 residues. The CDR3 DNA follows: TGTGCCAGCAGCCCCTCCGGGGCAGGGGGAGGCCAGCCCCAGCATTTT. Translation gives CASSPSGAGGGQPQHF.

This sequence joins TRBV11-3 and TRBJ2-1, with TRBD2 matching 7 bases. In germline, CDR1 is SGHNT, CDR2 YENEEA. This CDR3 has 14 residues. The ends lost 3 bases at V and 5 bases at J; junction bases unmatched: 4. This CDR3 reads CASSLGGRDNEQFF. In nucleotides, the CDR3 is TGTGCCAGCAGCTTGGGGGGGAGGGACAATGAGCAGTTCTTC.

The V and J genes are TRBV6-2 or TRBV6-3 and TRBJ2-5; perhaps TRBD2 as D (5 bases). CDR3 size: 15 residues. The V gene's germline CDR1 is MNHEY and CDR2 SVGEGT. Between the trimmed V and J ends, which lost 6 bases and 5 bases, there was a span of 19 bases. The DNA for the CDR3 is TGTGCCAGCAGCAGTCGGACTCGTAGCTCGGAGACCCAGTACTTC. This sequence encodes CASSSRTRSSETQYF.

The genes are TRBV5-5 and TRBJ1-2; tentatively, D is TRBD1 (5 bases). Germline V CDR1 and CDR2: SGHKS, YYEKEE (reference sequence). The V gene lost 3 bases and the J gene lost 4 bases, with 10 bases spanning the gap. CDR3 length equals 13 residues. The CDR3 protein is CASSWDGFYGYTF. CDR3 DNA: TGTGCCAGCAGCTGGGACGGTTTCTATGGCTACACCTTC.

This clone was seen just once. The chain is built from TRBV7-8 and TRBJ2-5; 9 nucleotides agree with TRBD1. The trim removed 2 bases at V and 1 base at J, leaving 8 bases unmatched. CDR1 is SGHVS and CDR2 is FQNEAQ in the germline V gene. The CDR3 consists of 17 residues. The CDR3 here is CASSLQGQGWSQETQYF. The CDR3 nucleotides read TGTGCCAGCAGCTTACAGGGACAGGGATGGTCCCAAGAGACCCAGTACTTC.

The V gene is TRBV5-5, the J gene TRBJ1-5, with D maybe TRBD1 (6 bases). The CDR3 loop spans 15 amino acids. Trimming removed 3 bases at V and 0 bases at J, with 10 bases between. Germline loops: CDR1 SGHKS, CDR2 YYEKEE (reference sequence). In DNA, the CDR3 is TGTGCCAGCAGCTCGTCAGGGGATAGCAATCAGCCCCAGCATTTT. This encodes CASSSSGDSNQPQHF.

The chain employs TRBV6-1 and TRBJ2-1, with 10 bases aligning to TRBD2. Germline CDR1 is MNHNS and CDR2 is SASEGT. Trimming removed 2 bases from V and 5 bases from J; junction bases left unmatched: 3. The CDR3 sequence is 15 residues long. The CDR3 loop reads CASSELAGANNEQFF. The CDR3 nucleotides read TGTGCCAGCAGTGAACTAGCGGGGGCTAACAATGAGCAGTTCTTC.

The chain links TRBV19 to TRBJ1-1; D perhaps matches TRBD1 (6 bases). This CDR3 has 14 amino acids. Germline V gives CDR1 LNHDA, CDR2 SQIVND (reference sequence). V was trimmed by 10 bases and J by 6 bases, leaving 21 bases between them. The CDR3 sequence is CAITDSRGFSEAFF. CDR3 coding DNA: TGTGCCATTACAGACTCTAGGGGGTTCTCTGAAGCTTTCTTT.

The J gene is TRBJ2-1, the V gene TRBV5-1, with D tentatively TRBD1 (6 bases). The V end was cut by 3 bases, the J end by 4 bases, with 14 bases between. CDR1 and CDR2 (germline): SGHRS, YFSETQ. CDR3 length equals 15 residues. Here the CDR3 DNA reads TGCGCCAGCAGCTCAGGGACACCGACATACAATGAGCAGTTCTTC. Its translation is CASSSGTPTYNEQFF.

CDR3 in amino acids: CASSLGDGGNEKLFF. The DNA of the CDR3 is TGCGCCAGCAGCTTGGGAGATGGGGGGAATGAAAAACTGTTTTTT. The genes are TRBV5-1 and TRBJ1-4, with D perhaps matching TRBD1 (5 bases). The V gene's germline CDR1 is SGHRS and CDR2 YFSETQ. The CDR3 sequence is 15 residues long. Trimming removed 0 bases from V and 5 bases from J, with 11 bases in between.

The CDR3 protein is CASIPGLARDHGETQYF. CDR3 coding DNA: TGTGCCAGCATTCCAGGACTAGCGCGAGACCACGGAGAGACCCAGTACTTC. The chain combines TRBV2 with TRBJ2-5; 9 nucleotides align to TRBD2. The trim removed 7 bases at V and 4 bases at J, leaving 16 bases unmatched. CDR1 and CDR2 (germline): SNHLY, FYNNEI. This CDR3 contains 17 residues.

This clone was recorded once. The chain recombines TRBV19 with TRBJ2-7; tentatively, D is TRBD2 (6 bases). Between the trimmed V and J ends, which lost 9 bases and 0 bases, there was a span of 21 bases. The germline V gene encodes CDR1 LNHDA and CDR2 SQIVND (reference sequence). This CDR3 is 16 amino acids long. The CDR3, as DNA: TGTGCCAGAGCTGGGACGCGGGGTAAAAGCTCCTACGAGCAGTACTTC. Encoded protein: CARAGTRGKSSYEQYF.

This clone was picked up one time. V gene TRBV4-1 combines with J gene TRBJ2-7, with TRBD2 identical over 7 bases. CDR1 and CDR2 from the germline V gene are MGHRA and YSYEKL. The V and J ends lost 1 base and 7 bases, in that order; junction bases with no gene match: 4. The length of the CDR3 is 13 residues. The CDR3 nucleotides are TGCGCCAGCAGCCAAGGGACTAGTCGGGAGCAGTACTTC. This gives the protein CASSQGTSREQYF.

The V gene is TRBV24-1, the J gene TRBJ2-6, with D unclear. Trimming took 6 bases from V and 5 from J, leaving 22 bases between them. The CDR3 is 18 amino acids. Germline V lookup: CDR1 KGHDR, CDR2 SFDVKD. The CDR3 sequence is CATSYRISTNSRANVLTF. For the CDR3, the DNA is TGTGCCACCAGTTACCGTATTAGTACCAACAGTCGGGCCAACGTCCTGACTTTC.

This sequence joins TRBV7-3 and TRBJ2-1, with D hard to call. The CDR3 consists of 13 residues. The V gene lost 2 bases and the J gene lost 9 bases, with 11 bases spanning the gap. Germline-derived CDR1 and CDR2 are SGHTA and FQGTGA. The CDR3 DNA reads TGTGCCAGCAGCTTAGCCGTCCGCGGTGAGCAGTTCTTC. Residues: CASSLAVRGEQFF.

The chain has TRBV4-3 and TRBJ2-2; D ambiguous. The CDR3 is 12 amino acids. The germline V and J ends were trimmed by 6 bases and 8 bases, with 10 bases remaining between them. The germline V gene has CDR1 LGHNA and CDR2 YSLEER. For the CDR3, the DNA is TGCGCCAGCAGTCCCCCCGGTGGGGAGCTGTTTTTT. Encoded protein: CASSPPGGELFF.

The chain recombines TRBV5-1 with TRBJ2-7, with D hard to call. The CDR3 is 13 residues long. Trimming stripped 0 bases from V and 5 bases from J, with 9 bases between. From germline, CDR1 is SGHRS and CDR2 YFSETQ. Written as DNA, the CDR3 is TGCGCCAGCAGCTTGGCCCCCCTTGACGAGCAGTACTTC. Protein sequence: CASSLAPLDEQYF. The full variable domain, its missing parts supplied by reference TRBV5-1 and TRBJ2-7, is KAGVTQTPRYLIKTRGQQVTLSCSPISGHRSVSWYQQTPGQGLQFLFEYFSETQRNKGNFPGRFSGRQFSNSRSEMNVSTLELGDSALYLCASSLAPLDEQYFGPGTRLTVT.

V gene TRBV29-1 combines with J gene TRBJ1-1; 7 nucleotides agree with TRBD1. CDR3 size: 14 residues. After removal of 6 bases from V and 4 bases from J, the junction contained 11 bases not matched to a gene. The germline CDR1 and CDR2 sequences are SQVTM and ANQGSEA. The CDR3 spells CSVTRDRASTEAFF. The CDR3 DNA reads as TGCAGCGTCACGAGAGACAGGGCTTCCACTGAAGCTTTCTTT. The whole variable domain, filled in from reference TRBV29-1 and TRBJ1-1, reads SAVISQKPSRDICQRGTSLTIQCQVDSQVTMMFWYRQQPGQSLTLIATANQGSEATYESGFVIDKFPISRPNLTFSTLTVSNMSPEDSSIYLCSVTRDRASTEAFFGQGTRLTVV.

The rearrangement links TRBV18 to TRBJ2-2; TRBD1 matches at 9 bases. The V and J ends lost 1 base and 5 bases, in that order; junction bases with no gene match: 11. CDR3 length: 18 residues. The germline V gene encodes CDR1 KGHSH and CDR2 LQKENI. CDR3 region: CASSPLLPGQGITGELFF. The CDR3 nucleotides are TGTGCCAGCTCACCACTATTACCGGGACAGGGTATTACCGGGGAGCTGTTTTTT.

V is TRBV7-2 and J is TRBJ1-4; possibly TRBD1 for D (5 bases). The germline V gene encodes CDR1 SGHTA and CDR2 FQGNSA. This CDR3 region has 15 residues. Trimming cost V 0 bases and J 7 bases, with 12 bases left between them. CDR3 loop: CASSLAPSRVEKLFF. In DNA form, the CDR3 reads TGTGCCAGCAGCTTAGCGCCATCCAGGGTTGAAAAACTGTTTTTT.

About this clone itself: The junction departs from germline at one end; a sequencing error may be responsible. This chain joins TRBV2 and TRBJ2-7, with a weak D call TRBD2 (5 bases). The CDR3 length is 13 residues. In germline, CDR1 is SNHLY, CDR2 FYNNEI. The CDR3 sequence: CASRSPGTLLGSF. Here the CDR3 DNA reads TGTGCCAGCCGCTCCCCGGGAACGCTTTTAGGCTCATTC.

This chain uses TRBV5-4 with TRBJ2-2, with D hard to call. There are 14 residues in the CDR3. Between the trimmed V and J ends, which lost 4 bases and 0 bases, there was a span of 7 bases. CDR1 is SGHNT and CDR2 is YYREEE in the germline V gene (reference sequence). The CDR3 spells CASSLRTNTGELFF. The CDR3 DNA is TGTGCCAGCAGCCTAAGGACGAACACCGGGGAGCTGTTTTTT.

This clone was seen only a few times. J is TRBJ2-5 and V is TRBV20-1; no reliable D call. V was pared by 5 bases and J by 0 bases, with 4 bases between. Per the germline V gene, CDR1 is DFQATT and CDR2 is SNEGSKA (reference sequence). This CDR3 is 11 amino acids long. The CDR3 region has the DNA TGCAGTGCTCAACACCAAGAGACCCAGTACTTC. Residues: CSAQHQETQYF.

V is TRBV6-4 and J is TRBJ2-2; no clear D. There are 13 residues in the CDR3. CDR1 and CDR2 from the germline V gene are MRHNA and SNTAGT. With 7 bases removed from V and 5 bases from J, the gap between germline ends came to 11 bases. CDR3 in DNA: TGTGCCAGCAAATCTGGACGGACCGGGGAGCTGTTTTTT. Its translation: CASKSGRTGELFF.

The rearrangement links TRBV5-8 to TRBJ1-2, with D uncertain. This CDR3 has 15 amino acids. Trimming removed 6 bases at V and 4 bases at J, with 19 bases between. The V gene's germline CDR1 is SGHTS and CDR2 YDEGEE. For the CDR3, the DNA is TGTGCCAGCAACCGTTGGCGGGGTAATTTCTATGGCTACACCTTC. The encoded protein is CASNRWRGNFYGYTF.

The chain carries TRBV28 and TRBJ1-1; 10 bases map to TRBD1. This CDR3 region has 18 residues. With 2 bases clipped from V and 2 bases from J, the junction kept 11 bases outside the gene matches. Germline V gene data show CDR1 as MDHEN and CDR2 as SYDVKM. CDR3 in DNA: TGTGCCAGCAGTTTACAGGGACAGGGGAGGGGAACCAACACTGAAGCTTTCTTT. It specifies CASSLQGQGRGTNTEAFF.